A selection of T cell receptor beta chains follows, all from one sample in a study of T cell repertoires in cytomegalovirus infection. TCRdb reprocessed the reads with MiXCR, giving one entry per CDR3 protein. Of 500,000 to 600,000 distinct CDR3 sequences in the sample, approximately 16% were seen once. The source material was CD8+ T cells from PBMCs. All receptors come from a human donor in good health (CMV status not recorded). Some clones in this sample may be carry-over from other donors' samples. CDR3s include the opening cysteine and the closing phenylalanine or tryptophan. Each record gives: clone size, D gene, V gene, J gene, CDR3 protein, CDR3 DNA. A D gene is named only where the DNA matches it firmly. Not all rows give a size; the values are once, few, many and, for expanded clones, a class.

.	.	TRBV24-1	TRBJ2-3	CATSDYRDPDTQYF	TGTGCCACCAGTGATTACAGGGATCCGGATACGCAGTATTTT
.	.	TRBV9	TRBJ1-1	CASSVEGSLNTEAFF	TGTGCCAGCAGCGTAGAAGGGAGTTTGAACACTGAAGCTTTCTTT
.	.	TRBV4-1	TRBJ1-1	CASSQVIQGMTEAFF	TGTGCCAGCAGCCAAGTCATACAGGGAATGACTGAAGCTTTCTTT
many	.	TRBV7-8	TRBJ1-4	CASSLGYEKLFF	TGTGCCAGCAGCTTAGGTTATGAAAAACTGTTTTTT
many	.	TRBV27	TRBJ2-7	CASSRGAYEQYF	TGTGCCAGCAGTCGCGGGGCCTACGAGCAGTACTTC
many	TRBD1	TRBV5-6	TRBJ1-4	CASSRGTGVNEKLFF	TGTGCCAGCAGTCGCGGGACAGGGGTTAATGAAAAACTGTTTTTT
few	.	TRBV10-2	TRBJ1-1	CASTRGGNTEAFF	TGCGCCAGCACCAGGGGTGGAAACACTGAAGCTTTCTTT
few	.	TRBV4-2	TRBJ2-7	CASSQDFGFFGEQYF	TGTGCCAGCAGCCAAGATTTTGGATTCTTTGGTGAGCAGTACTTC
many	.	TRBV6-5	TRBJ1-2	CASSYTSRGDSYGYTF	TGTGCCAGCAGTTACACGTCTCGGGGAGATAGCTATGGCTACACCTTC
many	TRBD1	TRBV7-6	TRBJ1-5	CASSSGSGGVQPQHF	TGTGCCAGCAGCTCCGGGTCAGGGGGTGTTCAGCCCCAGCATTTT
few	.	TRBV15	TRBJ2-7	CATSRESRSYEQYF	TGTGCCACCAGCAGAGAAAGTAGATCCTACGAGCAGTACTTC
.	TRBD1	TRBV9	TRBJ1-1	CASSQPGQGMNTEAFF	TGTGCCAGCAGCCAACCGGGACAGGGAATGAACACTGAAGCTTTCTTT
few	TRBD1	TRBV10-3	TRBJ1-2	CATLGQGGVDGYTF	TGTGCCACCTTAGGACAGGGTGGAGTAGATGGCTACACCTTC
many	TRBD2	TRBV27	TRBJ2-1	CASGLWREAYNEQFF	TGTGCCTCGGGGCTATGGCGGGAGGCCTACAATGAGCAGTTCTTC
few	.	TRBV4-2	TRBJ2-1	CASSSTRSDEQFF	TGTGCCAGCAGCTCGACTCGGTCGGATGAGCAGTTCTTC
few	.	TRBV27	TRBJ1-2	CASSLFGPTDGYTF	TGTGCCAGCAGTTTATTCGGGCCTACGGATGGCTACACCTTC
many	TRBD1	TRBV7-6	TRBJ1-1	CASSPDRGDTEAFF	TGTGCCAGCAGCCCCGACAGGGGCGACACTGAAGCTTTCTTT
.	.	TRBV7-9	TRBJ2-5	CASSLRQARGETQYF	TGTGCCAGCAGCTTACGCCAGGCGAGGGGAGAGACCCAGTACTTC
many	.	TRBV7-3	TRBJ2-7	CASSLGPTENEQYF	TGTGCCAGCTCCCTGGGGCCTACGGAAAACGAGCAGTACTTC
many	.	TRBV7-6	TRBJ2-3	CASSLYPGTYLGDTQYF	TGTGCCAGCAGCTTATACCCCGGGACATATTTAGGGGATACGCAGTATTTT
many	.	TRBV4-1	TRBJ1-2	CASSHLTGSNYGYTF	TGCGCCAGCAGCCATCTAACAGGGTCTAACTATGGCTACACCTTC
few	.	TRBV5-4	TRBJ2-3	CASTLKREWGTDTQYF	TGTGCCAGCACCTTGAAGAGGGAGTGGGGGACAGATACGCAGTATTTT
many	.	TRBV7-8	TRBJ1-5	CASSFRGTRSNQPQHF	TGTGCCAGCAGCTTTCGGGGGACAAGAAGCAATCAGCCCCAGCATTTT
few	.	TRBV25-1	TRBJ1-1	CASSESARITRDTEAFF	TGTGCCAGCAGTGAATCAGCCAGGATTACGAGGGACACTGAAGCTTTCTTT
many	TRBD2	TRBV7-6	TRBJ2-1	CASSPSGGEQFF	TGTGCCAGCAGCCCGAGCGGGGGAGAGCAGTTCTTC
many	.	TRBV4-2	TRBJ2-7	CASSQGTGTTYEQYF	TGTGCCAGCAGCCAAGGCACGGGCACCACCTACGAGCAGTACTTC
.	.	TRBV12-5	TRBJ2-7	CASAISPQGEQYF	TGTGCTAGTGCCATTAGTCCCCAAGGGGAGCAGTACTTC
.	TRBD2	TRBV27	TRBJ2-5	CASSPYSGRRIETQYF	TGTGCCAGCAGTCCCTATAGCGGGAGAAGAATTGAGACCCAGTACTTC
.	TRBD1	TRBV5-6	TRBJ1-6	CASSLVQGDYSPLHF	TGTGCCAGCAGCTTGGTCCAGGGGGATTATTCACCCCTCCACTTT
.	TRBD1	TRBV5-1	TRBJ1-4	CASSIDRDPNEKLFF	TGCGCCAGCAGCATCGACAGGGATCCTAATGAAAAACTGTTTTTT
few	TRBD1	TRBV7-9	TRBJ1-2	CASSVDRANYGYTF	TGTGCCAGCAGCGTTGACAGGGCTAACTATGGCTACACCTTC
.	.	TRBV3-1	TRBJ2-6	CASSQELGPGANVLTF	TGTGCCAGCAGCCAAGAGTTGGGACCTGGGGCCAACGTCCTGACTTTC
.	TRBD1	TRBV7-3	TRBJ2-7	CAISSDRGNEQYF	TGTGCCATCAGCTCGGACAGGGGGAACGAGCAGTACTTC
.	TRBD2	TRBV7-9	TRBJ2-7	CASSTRDYTYEQYF	TGTGCCAGCAGCACCCGGGACTATACCTACGAGCAGTACTTC
.	.	TRBV11-3	TRBJ2-3	CASSLDRRRVEADTQYF	TGTGCCAGCAGCTTAGACCGACGGCGGGTTGAGGCAGATACGCAGTATTTT
few	.	TRBV11-2	TRBJ2-7	CASSSTSSEQYF	TGTGCCAGCAGCTCTACTAGCAGCGAGCAGTACTTC
few	.	TRBV7-7	TRBJ2-2	CASSWGAPPNTGELFF	TGTGCCAGCAGCTGGGGGGCGCCACCAAACACCGGGGAGCTGTTTTTT
few	.	TRBV30	TRBJ2-3	CAWSVGSADTQYF	TGTGCCTGGAGTGTCGGGAGTGCAGATACGCAGTATTTT
many	.	TRBV7-2	TRBJ2-5	CASSLGRRVKGETQYF	TGTGCCAGCAGCTTAGGACGAAGGGTTAAGGGGGAGACCCAGTACTTC
once	.	TRBV5-1	TRBJ2-7	CASSLVGGDSYEQYF	TGCGCCAGCAGCTTGGTAGGCGGCGACTCCTACGAGCAGTACTTC
.	.	TRBV20-1	TRBJ2-7	CSARASWEYF	TGCAGTGCTAGGGCCAGTTGGGAGTACTTC
many	.	TRBV7-9	TRBJ2-7	CASQAKLDYEQYF	TGTGCCAGCCAAGCTAAGTTGGACTACGAGCAGTACTTC
many	.	TRBV19	TRBJ1-5	CASLQKGSHLGNQPQHF	TGTGCCAGTTTACAGAAAGGGTCCCACCTAGGCAATCAGCCCCAGCATTTT
.	.	TRBV19	TRBJ2-6	CASSHPPGPGANVLTF	TGTGCCAGTAGTCACCCTCCTGGCCCTGGGGCCAACGTCCTGACTTTC
few	TRBD1	TRBV5-1	TRBJ2-3	CASSLGQASTDTQYF	TGCGCCAGCAGCTTAGGACAGGCTAGCACAGATACGCAGTATTTT
many	.	TRBV6-5	TRBJ1-2	CASSYSEAYGYTF	TGTGCCAGCAGTTACTCGGAGGCCTATGGCTACACCTTC
many	TRBD1	TRBV12-5	TRBJ1-1	CASGLGDRGLKGEAFF	TGTGCTAGTGGGCTGGGGGACAGGGGGCTTAAAGGTGAAGCTTTCTTT
many	.	TRBV2	TRBJ1-1	CASRDSGTEAFF	TGTGCCAGCAGGGACAGCGGAACTGAAGCTTTCTTT
few	.	TRBV10-2	TRBJ1-6	CASSPTQTPGHNSPLHF	TGCGCCAGCAGTCCAACACAAACACCGGGCCATAATTCACCCCTCCACTTT
many	TRBD1	TRBV7-3	TRBJ1-2	CASSSEQGVMGGYTF	TGTGCCAGCAGCTCGGAGCAGGGGGTTATGGGTGGCTACACCTTC